Described below is a single T cell receptor beta chain sequence and its context. Its antigen is not yet known. There are no base qualities to consult, and no much larger clone falls within one base. The trim is 2 bases for V and 4 bases for J, with a gap of 8 bases between the germline ends. CDR1 is given as MRHNA and CDR2 as SNTAGT, both from the germline V gene. The CDR3 contains 13 residues, cysteine and phenylalanine counted. The kept DNA is CDR3 alone, 39 bases in frame from the first base. Enrollment in ICON was initiated in 2016, and the last patient was enrolled in late 2018. From a subcohort of some 76 patients, fresh tumor and matched uninvolved tissue were collected for in-depth immune analyses, including TCR sequencing. DNA isolated from bulk tissue, without cell sorting, was used for TCR sequencing. The source of the sample is a study of tumor-infiltrating lymphocytes in localized non-small cell lung cancer (dated by TCRdb to about 2021). Background for the entire study: Several histologies were represented in the cohort, which also included both smokers and never-smokers as well as patients whose samples were collected after neoadjuvant chemotherapy. The paired tumor versus uninvolved lung comparison of immunoSEQ T-cell fraction included approximately 55 patients. Alongside flow cytometry, multiplex immunofluorescence, RNA-seq, exome sequencing and proteomics, TCR sequencing was applied to the same patients as one of several integrated assays. The overall ICON cohort was composed of 150 surgical patients with localized non-small cell lung cancer whose tumors were resected. Each patient provided resected tumor tissue plus uninvolved lung tissue from the same patient, with the uninvolved lung tissue described as non-adjacent to the tumor. What the study reported, not specific to this receptor: Since assay coverage differed from patient to patient depending on how much tissue was available, TCR sequencing was done for only a subset of the cohort. In line with immunofluorescence CD3 counts, TCRbeta sequencing supported higher T cell infiltration in tumors compared with uninvolved lung tissue. Because different pieces of the same tissue were used for different assays, technical variation could not be separated from intratumor heterogeneity. No difference in TCR-derived T-cell fraction was observed between the flow cytometry-defined immunotypes IM1 (good prognosis) and IM2 (poor prognosis). Recurrence-free survival showed no association with tumor T-cell fraction measured by TCR sequencing (p = 0.61).

TCR sequencing with the immunoSEQ assay provided the T-cell fraction in tumor and uninvolved lung tissue. As for how the authors treated the data: For survival analysis, patients were divided into high (upper tertile) and low (lower two tertiles) T-cell fraction groups, which were compared by log-rank test. Paired tumor versus uninvolved lung differences in T-cell fraction were tested with a signed-rank test. Here the immuneACCESS table is served through TCRdb, limited to in-frame sequences with V and J called. Missing clones are a known gap in these copies; in checked studies unresolved V genes cover under half, and the rest lacks a known reason. V and J calls and clone size follow that table, whereas D and trimming were derived from the DNA. The sample table shows 15,000 to 20,000 clones, and 73% are seen once. The top ten constitute approximately 4.3% of the sample.

The chain was built from TRBV6-4 and TRBJ1-2; TRBD1 is a weak D gene call, 5 bases matching. The TCR was taken from a human donor with non-small cell lung cancer. The sample comprised lung tumor tissue. Here the CDR3 is given as CASSDGGTYGYTF. The sequenced DNA is TGTGCCAGCAGTGACGGGGGGACCTATGGCTACACCTTC.